This T cell receptor (beta chain) is drawn from a study of identical twins. Findings of the study overall: The conclusions drew on cross-sectional statistical analysis instead of tracking the same donors.

A word on this clonotype: Its specificity is not known.

Germline CDR1 reads LNHDA; CDR2 reads SQIVND (reference sequence). Trimming left V 6 bases short and J 3 bases short, with 11 bases between. The CDR3 is made up of 14 amino acids. One entry per CDR3 protein results from TCRdb running MiXCR on the 5' RACE reads. This sample has some 250,000 distinct CDR3 sequences, with over 9.5% found just once. This sample was also put to use in a study of yellow fever vaccine responses in identical twins. Per that study: Reports say the vaccine T cell response in twins looked partly convergent and partly personalized.

Material for sequencing was memory (CD45RO+) T cells sorted from blood. The chain recombines TRBV19 with TRBJ2-2; D possibly corresponds to TRBD2 (5 bases). The receptor was isolated from a woman aged 18 to 35 in good health. In DNA, the CDR3 is TGTGCCAGTAGGCCCTTGAGGGACACCGGGGAGCTGTTTTTT. Protein: CASRPLRDTGELFF.